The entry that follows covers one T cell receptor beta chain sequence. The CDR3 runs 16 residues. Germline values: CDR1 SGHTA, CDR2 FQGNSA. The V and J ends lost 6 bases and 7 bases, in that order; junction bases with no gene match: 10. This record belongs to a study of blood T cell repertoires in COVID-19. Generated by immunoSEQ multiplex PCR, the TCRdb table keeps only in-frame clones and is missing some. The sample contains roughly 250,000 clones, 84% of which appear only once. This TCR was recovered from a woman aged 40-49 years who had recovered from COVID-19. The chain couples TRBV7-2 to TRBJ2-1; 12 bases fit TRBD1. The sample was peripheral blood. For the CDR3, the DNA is TGTGCCAGCAGTCTGATATGGGACAGGGGGCGAAATGAGCAGTTCTTC. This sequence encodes CASSLIWDRGRNEQFF. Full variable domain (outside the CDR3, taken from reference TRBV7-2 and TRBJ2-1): GAGVSQSPSNKVTEKGKDVELRCDPISGHTALYWYRQSLGQGLEFLIYFQGNSAPDKSGLPSDRFSAERTGGSVSTLTIQRTQQEDSAVYLCASSLIWDRGRNEQFFGPGTRLTVL.